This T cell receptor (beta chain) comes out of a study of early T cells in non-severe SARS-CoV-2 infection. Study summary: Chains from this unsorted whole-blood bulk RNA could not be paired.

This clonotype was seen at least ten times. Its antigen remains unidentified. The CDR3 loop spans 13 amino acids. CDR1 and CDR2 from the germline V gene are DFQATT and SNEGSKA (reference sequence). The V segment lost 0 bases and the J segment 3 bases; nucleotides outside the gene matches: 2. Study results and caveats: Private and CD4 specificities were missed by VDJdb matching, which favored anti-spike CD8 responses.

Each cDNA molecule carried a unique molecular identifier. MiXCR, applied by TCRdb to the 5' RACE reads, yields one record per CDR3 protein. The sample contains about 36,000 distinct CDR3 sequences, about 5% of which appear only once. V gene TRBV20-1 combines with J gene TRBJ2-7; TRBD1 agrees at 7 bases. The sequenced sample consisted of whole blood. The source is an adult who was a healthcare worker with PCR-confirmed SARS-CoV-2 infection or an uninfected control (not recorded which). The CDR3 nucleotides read TGCAGTGCTAGAGATGGGACAGTCTACGAGCAGTACTTC. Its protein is CSARDGTVYEQYF.